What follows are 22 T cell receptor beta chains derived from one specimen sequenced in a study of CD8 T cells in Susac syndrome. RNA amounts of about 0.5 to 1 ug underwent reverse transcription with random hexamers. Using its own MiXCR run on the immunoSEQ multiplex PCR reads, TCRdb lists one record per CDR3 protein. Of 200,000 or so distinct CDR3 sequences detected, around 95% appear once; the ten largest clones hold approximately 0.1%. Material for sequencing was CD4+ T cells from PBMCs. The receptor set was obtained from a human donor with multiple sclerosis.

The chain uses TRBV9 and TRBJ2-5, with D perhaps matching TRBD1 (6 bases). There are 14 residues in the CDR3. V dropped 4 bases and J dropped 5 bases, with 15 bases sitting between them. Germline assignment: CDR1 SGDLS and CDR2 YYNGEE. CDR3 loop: CASSQGHGEETQYF. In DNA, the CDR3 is TGTGCCAGCAGCCAGGGACACGGCGAGGAGACCCAGTACTTC.

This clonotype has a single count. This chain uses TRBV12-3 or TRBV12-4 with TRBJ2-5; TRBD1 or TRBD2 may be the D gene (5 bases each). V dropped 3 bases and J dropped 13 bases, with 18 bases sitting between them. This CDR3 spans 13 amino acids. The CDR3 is CASSFGLEGLPYF. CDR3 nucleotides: TGTGCCAGCAGTTTTGGTCTAGAGGGGCTTCCGTACTTC.

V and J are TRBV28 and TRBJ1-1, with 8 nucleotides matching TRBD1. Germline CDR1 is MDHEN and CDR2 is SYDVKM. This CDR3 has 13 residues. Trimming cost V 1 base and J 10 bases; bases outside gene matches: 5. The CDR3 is CASSLSGQVIAFF. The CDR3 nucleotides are TGTGCCAGCAGTTTATCGGGACAGGTGATAGCTTTCTTT.

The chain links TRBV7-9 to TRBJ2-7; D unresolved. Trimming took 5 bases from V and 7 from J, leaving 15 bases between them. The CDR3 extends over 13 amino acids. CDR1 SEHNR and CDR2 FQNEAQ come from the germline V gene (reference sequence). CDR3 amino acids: CASSPGVTGEQYF. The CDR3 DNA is TGTGCCAGCAGCCCCGGCGTGACCGGGGAGCAGTACTTC.

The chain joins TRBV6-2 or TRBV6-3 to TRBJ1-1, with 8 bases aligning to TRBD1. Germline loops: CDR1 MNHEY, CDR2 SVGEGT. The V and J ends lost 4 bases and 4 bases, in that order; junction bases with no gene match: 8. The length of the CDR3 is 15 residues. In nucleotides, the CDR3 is TGTGCCAGCAGTTCTCCGGGACAGGTTGGCACTGAAGCTTTCTTT. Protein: CASSSPGQVGTEAFF.

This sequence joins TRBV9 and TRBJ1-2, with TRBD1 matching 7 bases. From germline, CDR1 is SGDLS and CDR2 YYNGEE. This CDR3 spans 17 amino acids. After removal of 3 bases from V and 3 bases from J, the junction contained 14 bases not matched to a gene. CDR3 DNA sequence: TGTGCCAGCAGCGGAGGAGGAGTCAGACAGGGAGACTATGGCTACACCTTC. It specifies CASSGGGVRQGDYGYTF.

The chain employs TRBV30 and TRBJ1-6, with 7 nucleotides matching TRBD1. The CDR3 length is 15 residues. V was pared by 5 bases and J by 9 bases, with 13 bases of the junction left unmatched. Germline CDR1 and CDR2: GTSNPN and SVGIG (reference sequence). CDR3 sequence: CAWSTGDPLSSPLHF. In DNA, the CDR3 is TGTGCCTGGTCCACAGGGGATCCTCTTTCTTCACCCCTCCACTTT.

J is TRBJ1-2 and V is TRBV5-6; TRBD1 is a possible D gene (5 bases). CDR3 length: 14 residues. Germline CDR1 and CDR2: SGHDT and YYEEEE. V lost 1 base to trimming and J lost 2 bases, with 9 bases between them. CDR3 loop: CASSLWGRNYGYTF. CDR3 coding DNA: TGTGCCAGCAGCTTGTGGGGCAGAAACTATGGCTACACCTTC.

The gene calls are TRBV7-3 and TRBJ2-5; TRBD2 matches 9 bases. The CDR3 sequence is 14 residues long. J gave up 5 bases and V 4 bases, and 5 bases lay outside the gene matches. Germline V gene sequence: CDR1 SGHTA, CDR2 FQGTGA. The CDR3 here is CASSSAGGPETQYF. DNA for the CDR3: TGTGCCAGCAGCTCGGCGGGGGGGCCTGAGACCCAGTACTTC.

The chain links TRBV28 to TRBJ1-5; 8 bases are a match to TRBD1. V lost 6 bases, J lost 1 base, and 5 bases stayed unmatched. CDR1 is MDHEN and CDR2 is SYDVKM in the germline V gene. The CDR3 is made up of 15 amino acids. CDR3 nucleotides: TGTGCCAGCAGGTCGACAGGGGCGAGCAATCAGCCCCAGCATTTT. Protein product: CASRSTGASNQPQHF.

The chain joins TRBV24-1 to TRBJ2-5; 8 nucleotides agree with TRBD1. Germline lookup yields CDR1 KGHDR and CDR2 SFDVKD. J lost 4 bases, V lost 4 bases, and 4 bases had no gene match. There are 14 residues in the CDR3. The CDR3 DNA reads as TGTGCCACCAGTGACCGGACAGGGTTAGAGACCCAGTACTTC. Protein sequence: CATSDRTGLETQYF.

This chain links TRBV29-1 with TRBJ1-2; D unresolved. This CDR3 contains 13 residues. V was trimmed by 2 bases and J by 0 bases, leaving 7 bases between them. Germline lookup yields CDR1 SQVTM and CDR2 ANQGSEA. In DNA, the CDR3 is TGCAGCGTTGAACGTATAGCTAACTATGGCTACACCTTC. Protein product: CSVERIANYGYTF.

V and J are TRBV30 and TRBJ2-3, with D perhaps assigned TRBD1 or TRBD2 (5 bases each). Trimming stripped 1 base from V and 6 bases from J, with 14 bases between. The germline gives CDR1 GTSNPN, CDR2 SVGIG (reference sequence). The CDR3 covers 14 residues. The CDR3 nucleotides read TGTGCCTGGAGTGGTCGAGGGGCCAGTGATACGCAGTATTTT. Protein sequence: CAWSGRGASDTQYF.

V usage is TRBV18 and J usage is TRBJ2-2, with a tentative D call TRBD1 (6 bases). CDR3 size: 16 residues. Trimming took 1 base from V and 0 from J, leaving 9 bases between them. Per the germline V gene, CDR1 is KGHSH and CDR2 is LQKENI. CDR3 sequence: CASSPLGGSNTGELFF. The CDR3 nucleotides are TGTGCCAGCTCACCACTTGGGGGCTCGAACACCGGGGAGCTGTTTTTT.

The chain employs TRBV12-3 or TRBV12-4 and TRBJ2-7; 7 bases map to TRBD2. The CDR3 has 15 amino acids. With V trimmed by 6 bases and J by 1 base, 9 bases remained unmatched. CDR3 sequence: CASSLGGKRSYEQYF. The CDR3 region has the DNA TGTGCCAGCAGCCTGGGAGGGAAAAGATCCTACGAGCAGTACTTC.

As DNA, the CDR3 is TGTGCCACCAGAGGGACCGCCCGAACGCACTATGGCTACACCTTC. Protein sequence: CATRGTARTHYGYTF. The chain carries TRBV15 and TRBJ1-2; the D gene is possibly TRBD1 (5 bases). The CDR3 consists of 15 residues. V was shortened by 6 bases and J by 3 bases, with 17 bases between the two germline ends. Germline loops: CDR1 LNHNV, CDR2 YYDKDF (reference sequence). Full variable domain (outside the CDR3, taken from reference TRBV15 and TRBJ1-2): DAMVIQNPRYQVTQFGKPVTLSCSQTLNHNVMYWYQQKSSQAPKLLFHYYDKDFNNEADTPDNFQSRRPNTSFCFLDIRSPGLGDTAMYLCATRGTARTHYGYTFGSGTRLTVV.

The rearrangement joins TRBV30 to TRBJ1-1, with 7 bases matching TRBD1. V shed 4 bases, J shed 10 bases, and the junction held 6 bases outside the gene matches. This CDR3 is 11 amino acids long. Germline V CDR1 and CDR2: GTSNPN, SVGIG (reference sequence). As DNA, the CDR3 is TGTGCCTGGACCCAGGGGGGGCGAGCTTTCTTT. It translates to CAWTQGGRAFF.

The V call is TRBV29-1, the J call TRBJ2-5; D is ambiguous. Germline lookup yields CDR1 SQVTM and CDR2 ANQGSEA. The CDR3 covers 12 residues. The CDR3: CSVILSQETQYF. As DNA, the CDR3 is TGCAGTGTTATTTTGTCCCAAGAGACCCAGTACTTC.

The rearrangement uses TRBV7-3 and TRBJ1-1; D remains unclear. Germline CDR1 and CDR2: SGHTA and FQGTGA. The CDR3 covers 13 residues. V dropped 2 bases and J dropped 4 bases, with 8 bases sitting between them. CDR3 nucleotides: TGTGCCAGCAGCTTAGAGGGTCCCACTGAAGCTTTCTTT. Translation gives CASSLEGPTEAFF. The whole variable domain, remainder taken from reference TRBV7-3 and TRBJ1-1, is GAGVSQTPSNKVTEKGKYVELRCDPISGHTALYWYRQSLGQGPEFLIYFQGTGAADDSGLPNDRFFAVRPEGSVSTLKIQRTERGDSAVYLCASSLEGPTEAFFGQGTRLTVV.

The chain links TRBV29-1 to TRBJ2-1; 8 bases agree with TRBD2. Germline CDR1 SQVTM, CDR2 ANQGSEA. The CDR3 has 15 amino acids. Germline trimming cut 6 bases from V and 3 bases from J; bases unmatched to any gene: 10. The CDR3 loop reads CSVVEAAGGYNEQFF. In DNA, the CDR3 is TGCAGCGTAGTTGAGGCTGCGGGGGGCTACAATGAGCAGTTCTTC.

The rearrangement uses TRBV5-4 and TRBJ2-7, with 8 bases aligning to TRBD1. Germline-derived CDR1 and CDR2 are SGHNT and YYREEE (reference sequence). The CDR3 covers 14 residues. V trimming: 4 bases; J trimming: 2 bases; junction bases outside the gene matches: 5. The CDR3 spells CASSIGQGTYEQYF. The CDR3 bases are TGTGCCAGCAGCATAGGACAGGGTACCTACGAGCAGTACTTC.

CDR3 DNA: TGTGCCAGCAGGCCCGCCTGGGGACCCAATCAGCCCCAGCATTTT. It yields the protein CASRPAWGPNQPQHF. The chain has TRBV6-2 or TRBV6-3 and TRBJ1-5; D is perhaps TRBD1 (5 bases). Trimming cost V 6 bases and J 3 bases, with 15 bases left between them. Germline-derived CDR1 and CDR2 are MNHEY and SVGEGT. This CDR3 region has 15 residues.